Included here is one TCR beta chain sequence, with context. Germline lookup yields CDR1 LGHDT and CDR2 YNNKEL (reference sequence). This CDR3 is 15 amino acids long. Trimming left V 2 bases short and J 4 bases short, with 12 bases between. This sample stems from a study of blood T cell repertoires in COVID-19. Across the whole study: Spain, Italy and the United States supplied samples that represented acute and convalescent COVID-19. The cDNA or gDNA used as material had been derived from T cells, B-cell-depleted T cells, or PBMCs.

Seattle researchers signed up patients amid active infection and tracked them longitudinally. In the original workflow: Estimation of nucleated cell counts relied on the amplification of reference gene primers. Using immunoSEQ multiplex PCR, the repertoire was profiled, and TCRdb retains in-frame clones only, with some absent. The V and J calls and the clone size are those of that table, but D and trimming were determined from the DNA. The top ten clones hold 1.5% to 2.5% of a sample with over 85,000 clones, just under 95% of them seen once. The clonotype comes from a woman between 50 and 59 years old with COVID-19, enrolled during active disease. The sample taken for sequencing was peripheral blood. The chain recombines TRBV3-1 (or the pseudogene TRBV3-2) with TRBJ1-5; D uncertain. The chain's CDR3 is CASSQLLSPNQPQHF. CDR3 sequence (DNA): TGTGCCAGCAGCCAACTACTGTCCCCAAATCAGCCCCAGCATTTT.